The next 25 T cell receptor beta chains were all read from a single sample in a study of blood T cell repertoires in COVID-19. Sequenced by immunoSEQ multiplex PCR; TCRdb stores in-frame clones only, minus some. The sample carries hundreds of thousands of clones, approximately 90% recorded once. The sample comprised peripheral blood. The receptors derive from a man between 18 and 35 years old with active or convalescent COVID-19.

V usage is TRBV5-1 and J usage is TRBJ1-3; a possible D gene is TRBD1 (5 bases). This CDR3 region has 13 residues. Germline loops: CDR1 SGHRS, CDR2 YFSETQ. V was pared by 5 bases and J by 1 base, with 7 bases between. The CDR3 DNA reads TGCGCCAGCAGACAGGATTCTGGAAACACCATATATTTT. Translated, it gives CASRQDSGNTIYF.

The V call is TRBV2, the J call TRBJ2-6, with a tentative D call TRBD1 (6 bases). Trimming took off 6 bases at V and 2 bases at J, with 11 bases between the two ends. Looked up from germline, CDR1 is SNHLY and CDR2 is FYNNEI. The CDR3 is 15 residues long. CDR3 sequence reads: CASSGQLTGANVLTF. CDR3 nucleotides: TGTGCCAGCAGCGGACAGTTGACTGGGGCCAACGTCCTGACTTTC.

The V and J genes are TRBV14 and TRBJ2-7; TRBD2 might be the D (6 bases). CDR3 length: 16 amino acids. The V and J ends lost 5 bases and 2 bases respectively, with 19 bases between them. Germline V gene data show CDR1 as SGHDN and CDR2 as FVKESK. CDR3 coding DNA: TGTGCCAGCAGCTCCCGGGACTCCCAACCACCCTACGAGCAGTACTTC. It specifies CASSSRDSQPPYEQYF.

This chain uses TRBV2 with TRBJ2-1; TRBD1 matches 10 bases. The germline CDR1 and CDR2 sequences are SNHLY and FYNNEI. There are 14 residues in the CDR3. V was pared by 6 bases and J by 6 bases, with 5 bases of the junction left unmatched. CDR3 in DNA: TGTGCCAGCAGGGGGACAGGGGCCCCCAATGAGCAGTTCTTC. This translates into CASRGTGAPNEQFF.

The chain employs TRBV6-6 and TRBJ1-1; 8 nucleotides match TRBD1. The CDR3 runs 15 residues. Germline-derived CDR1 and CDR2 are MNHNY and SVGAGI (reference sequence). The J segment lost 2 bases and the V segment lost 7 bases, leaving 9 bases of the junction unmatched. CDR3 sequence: CASIVIDRGNTEAFF. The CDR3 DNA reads TGTGCCAGCATAGTAATAGACAGGGGAAACACTGAAGCTTTCTTT.

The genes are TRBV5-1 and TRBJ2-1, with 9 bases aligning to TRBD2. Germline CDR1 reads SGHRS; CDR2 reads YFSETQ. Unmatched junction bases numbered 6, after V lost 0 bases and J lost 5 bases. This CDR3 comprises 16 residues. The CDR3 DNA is TGCGCCAGCAGCTTGGTTCTCGTAGCGGGAGACAATGAGCAGTTCTTC. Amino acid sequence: CASSLVLVAGDNEQFF. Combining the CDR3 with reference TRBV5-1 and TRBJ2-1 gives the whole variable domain KAGVTQTPRYLIKTRGQQVTLSCSPISGHRSVSWYQQTPGQGLQFLFEYFSETQRNKGNFPGRFSGRQFSNSRSEMNVSTLELGDSALYLCASSLVLVAGDNEQFFGPGTRLTVL.

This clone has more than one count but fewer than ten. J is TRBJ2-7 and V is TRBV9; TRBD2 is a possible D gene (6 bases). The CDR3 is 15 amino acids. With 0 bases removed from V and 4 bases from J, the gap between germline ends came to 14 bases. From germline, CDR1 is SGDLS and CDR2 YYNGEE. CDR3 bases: TGTGCCAGCAGCGTAGATGGAGGGAGGAATTACGAGCAGTACTTC. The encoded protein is CASSVDGGRNYEQYF.

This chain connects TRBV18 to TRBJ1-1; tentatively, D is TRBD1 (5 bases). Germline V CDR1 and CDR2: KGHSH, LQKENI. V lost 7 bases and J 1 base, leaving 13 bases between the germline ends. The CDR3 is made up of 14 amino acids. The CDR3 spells CASYFGGTNTEAFF. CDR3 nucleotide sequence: TGTGCCAGCTACTTCGGGGGGACGAACACTGAAGCTTTCTTT.

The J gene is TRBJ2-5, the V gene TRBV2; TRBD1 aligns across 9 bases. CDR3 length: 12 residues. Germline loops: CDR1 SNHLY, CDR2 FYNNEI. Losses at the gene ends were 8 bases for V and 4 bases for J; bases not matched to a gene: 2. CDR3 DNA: TGTGCCAGCGACAGGGGGTCAGAGACCCAGTACTTC. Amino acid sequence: CASDRGSETQYF.

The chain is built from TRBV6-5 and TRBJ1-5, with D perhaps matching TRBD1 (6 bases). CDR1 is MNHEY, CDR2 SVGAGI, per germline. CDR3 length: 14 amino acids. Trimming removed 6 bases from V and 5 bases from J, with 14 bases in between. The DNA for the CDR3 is TGTGCCAGCAGAACCCAACAGGGAGATCAGCCCCAGCATTTT. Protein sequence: CASRTQQGDQPQHF.

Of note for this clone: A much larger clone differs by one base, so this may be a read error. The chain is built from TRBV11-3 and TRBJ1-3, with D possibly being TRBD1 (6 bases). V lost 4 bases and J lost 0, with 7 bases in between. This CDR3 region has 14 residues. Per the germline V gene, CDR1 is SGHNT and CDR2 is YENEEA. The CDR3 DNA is TGTGCCAGCAGCTCAGGGGCCTCTGGAAACACCATATATTTT. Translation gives CASSSGASGNTIYF.

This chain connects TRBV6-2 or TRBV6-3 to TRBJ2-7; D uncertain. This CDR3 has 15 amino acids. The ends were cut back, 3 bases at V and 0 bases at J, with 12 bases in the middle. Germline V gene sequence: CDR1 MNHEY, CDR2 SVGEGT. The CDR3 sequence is CASSYSSVSSYEQYF. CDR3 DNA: TGTGCCAGCAGTTATTCAAGCGTCAGCTCCTACGAGCAGTACTTC.

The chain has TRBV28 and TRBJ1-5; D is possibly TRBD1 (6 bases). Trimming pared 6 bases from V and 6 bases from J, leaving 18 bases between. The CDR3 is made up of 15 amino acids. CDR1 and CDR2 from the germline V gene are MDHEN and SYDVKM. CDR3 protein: CASRYGGGRVQPQHF. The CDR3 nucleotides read TGTGCCAGCAGATATGGCGGGGGGCGAGTTCAGCCCCAGCATTTT.

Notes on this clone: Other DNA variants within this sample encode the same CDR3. CDR3 in amino acids: CASSSGLGSPLHF. In nucleotides, the CDR3 is TGTGCCAGCTCATCAGGGCTTGGTTCACCCCTCCACTTT. The J gene is TRBJ1-6, the V gene TRBV18; the D gene is possibly TRBD1 (5 bases). Germline V gives CDR1 KGHSH, CDR2 LQKENI. V lost 5 bases and J 9 bases, leaving 11 bases between the germline ends. The CDR3 runs to 13 residues.

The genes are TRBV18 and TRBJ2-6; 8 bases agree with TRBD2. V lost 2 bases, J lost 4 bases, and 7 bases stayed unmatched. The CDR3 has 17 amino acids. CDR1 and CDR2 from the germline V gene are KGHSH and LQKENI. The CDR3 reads CASSPMPGGTGANVLTF. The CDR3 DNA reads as TGTGCCAGCTCACCAATGCCGGGAGGGACGGGGGCCAACGTCCTGACTTTC.

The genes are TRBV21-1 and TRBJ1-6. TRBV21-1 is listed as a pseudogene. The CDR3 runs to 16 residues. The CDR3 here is CASSPLGGVGRSPLHF. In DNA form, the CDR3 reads TGTGCCAGCAGCCCCTTGGGAGGGGTCGGAAGGTCACCCCTCCACTTT.

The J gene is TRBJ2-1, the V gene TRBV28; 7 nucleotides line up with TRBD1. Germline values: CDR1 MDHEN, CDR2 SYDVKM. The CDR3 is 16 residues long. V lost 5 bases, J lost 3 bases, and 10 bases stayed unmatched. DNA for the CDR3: TGTGCCAGCAGTCCTCGACAGGGAGTTTACTACAATGAGCAGTTCTTC. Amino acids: CASSPRQGVYYNEQFF.

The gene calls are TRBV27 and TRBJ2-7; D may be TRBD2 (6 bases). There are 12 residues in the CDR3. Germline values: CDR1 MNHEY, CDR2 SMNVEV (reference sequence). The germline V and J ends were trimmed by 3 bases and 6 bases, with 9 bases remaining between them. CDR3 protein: CASSLPGGEQYF. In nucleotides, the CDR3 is TGTGCCAGCAGTTTGCCCGGGGGCGAGCAGTACTTC.

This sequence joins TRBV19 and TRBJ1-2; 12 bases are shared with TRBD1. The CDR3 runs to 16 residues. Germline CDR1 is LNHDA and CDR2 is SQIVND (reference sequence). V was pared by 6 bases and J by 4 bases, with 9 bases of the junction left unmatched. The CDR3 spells CASRNTGTGGGYGYTF. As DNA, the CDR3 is TGTGCCAGTAGGAATACCGGGACAGGGGGCGGCTATGGCTACACCTTC.

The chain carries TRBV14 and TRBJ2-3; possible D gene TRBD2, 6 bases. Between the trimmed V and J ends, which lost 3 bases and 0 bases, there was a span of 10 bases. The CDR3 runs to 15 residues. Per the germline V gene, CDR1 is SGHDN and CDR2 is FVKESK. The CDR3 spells CASSQGGTSTDTQYF. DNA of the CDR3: TGTGCCAGCAGCCAGGGGGGAACTAGCACAGATACGCAGTATTTT.

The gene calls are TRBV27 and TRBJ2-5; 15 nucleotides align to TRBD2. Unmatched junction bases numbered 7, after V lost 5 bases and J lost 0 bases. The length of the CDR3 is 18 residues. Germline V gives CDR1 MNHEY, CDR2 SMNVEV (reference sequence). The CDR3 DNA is TGTGCCAGCAGTCGGACTAGCGGGGGGGCCCTCTACCAAGAGACCCAGTACTTC. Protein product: CASSRTSGGALYQETQYF.

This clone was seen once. The CDR3 here is CASSQTGEEKLFF. The CDR3 nucleotides are TGTGCCAGCAGCCAGACAGGGGAAGAAAAACTGTTTTTT. The chain carries TRBV12-3 or TRBV12-4 and TRBJ1-4; TRBD1 matches at 8 bases. The CDR3 has 13 amino acids. J lost 8 bases, V lost 6 bases, and 5 bases had no gene match.

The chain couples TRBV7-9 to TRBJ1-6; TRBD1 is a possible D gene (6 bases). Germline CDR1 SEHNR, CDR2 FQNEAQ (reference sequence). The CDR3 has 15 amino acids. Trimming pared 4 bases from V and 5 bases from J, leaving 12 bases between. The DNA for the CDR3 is TGTGCCAGCAGCTCTACAGGGAACCATAATTCACCCCTCCACTTT. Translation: CASSSTGNHNSPLHF.

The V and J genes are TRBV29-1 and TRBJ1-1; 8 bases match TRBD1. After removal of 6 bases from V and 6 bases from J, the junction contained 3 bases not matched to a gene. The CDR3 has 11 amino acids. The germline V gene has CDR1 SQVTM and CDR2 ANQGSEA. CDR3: CSVPRGPEAFF. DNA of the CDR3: TGCAGCGTGCCCAGGGGGCCTGAAGCTTTCTTT.

The CDR3 sequence is CASSLYAGATDTQYF. Written as DNA, the CDR3 is TGTGCCAGCAGCTTATACGCGGGGGCCACAGATACGCAGTATTTT. The V call is TRBV11-2, the J call TRBJ2-3; weak D call: TRBD2 (7 bases). In germline, CDR1 is SGHAT, CDR2 FQNNGV. The V end lost 2 bases, the J end lost 2 bases, and 11 bases lay between the germline ends. The CDR3 spans 15 residues.